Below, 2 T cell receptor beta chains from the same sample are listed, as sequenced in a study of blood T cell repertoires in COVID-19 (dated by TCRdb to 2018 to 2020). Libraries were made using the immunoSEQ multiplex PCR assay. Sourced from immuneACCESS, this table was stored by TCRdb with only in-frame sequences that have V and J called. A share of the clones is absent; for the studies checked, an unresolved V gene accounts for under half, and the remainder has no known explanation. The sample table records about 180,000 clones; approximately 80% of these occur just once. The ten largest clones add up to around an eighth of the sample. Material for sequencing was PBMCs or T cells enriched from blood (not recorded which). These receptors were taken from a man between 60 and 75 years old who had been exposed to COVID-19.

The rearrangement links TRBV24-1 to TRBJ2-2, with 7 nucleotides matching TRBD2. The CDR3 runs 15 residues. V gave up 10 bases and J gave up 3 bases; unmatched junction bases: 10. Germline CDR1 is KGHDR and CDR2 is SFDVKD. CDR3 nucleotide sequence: TGTGCCACAAGTATAGCTAGCGGTTACACCGGGGAGCTGTTTTTT. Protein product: CATSIASGYTGELFF.

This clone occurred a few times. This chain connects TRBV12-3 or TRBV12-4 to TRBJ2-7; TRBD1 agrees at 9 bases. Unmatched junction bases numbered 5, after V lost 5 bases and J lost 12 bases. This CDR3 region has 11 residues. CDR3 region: CASSLGQGTYF. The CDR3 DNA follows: TGTGCCAGCAGTCTCGGACAGGGGACGTACTTC.